This T cell receptor beta chain was sequenced for a study of CD8 T cells in Susac syndrome. General study points: Clonal expansion involving Susac CD8+ cells peaked in TEMRA cells and active patients.

In Susac syndrome patients, recently defined diagnostic criteria for definite or probable disease were met. RNA, at about 0.5 to 1 ug, was reverse transcribed with random hexamers. Amplification of TCR beta CDR3 spanned 54 Vbeta and 13 Jbeta via immunoSEQ multiplex PCR. TCRdb fed the immunoSEQ multiplex PCR reads into MiXCR, producing one record per CDR3 protein. The top ten hold approximately 0.42% of the sample, which has about 83,000 distinct CDR3 sequences, around 96% seen once. In the case of this clonotype: Its antigen is still unknown.

The sequence came from a human donor with Susac syndrome. Specimen: CD8+ T cells from PBMCs.

CDR3 amino acids: CAISGGSNEAFF. CDR3 sequence (DNA): TGTGCCATCAGCGGGGGCAGCAATGAAGCTTTCTTT. The chain couples TRBV10-3 to TRBJ1-1; possible D gene TRBD1, 6 bases. Trimming pared 6 bases from V and 7 bases from J, leaving 12 bases between. The germline gives CDR1 ENHRY, CDR2 SYGVKD. There are 12 residues in the CDR3.